The entry below gives a single T cell receptor beta chain sequence along with its context. The CDR3 consists of 13 residues. V lost 5 bases, J lost 3 bases, and 7 bases lay in between. The germline CDR1 and CDR2 sequences are KGHSH and LQKENI. This sample was included in a study of identical twins. TCRdb independently ran MiXCR on the 5' RACE reads; one entry per CDR3 protein. The sample comprises approximately 280,000 distinct CDR3 sequences, about 8.1% of which are singletons, and around 2.1% rests with the top ten. The same data also contributed to another study, on yellow fever vaccine responses in identical twins.

The genes are TRBV18 and TRBJ2-2, with D unresolved. The clonotype was recovered from a woman in her late teens or twenties in good health. Input material: memory (CD45RO+) T cells sorted from blood. CDR3 sequence: CASSNTDTGELFF. The CDR3 nucleotides are TGTGCCAGCTCAAACACAGACACCGGGGAGCTGTTTTTT.